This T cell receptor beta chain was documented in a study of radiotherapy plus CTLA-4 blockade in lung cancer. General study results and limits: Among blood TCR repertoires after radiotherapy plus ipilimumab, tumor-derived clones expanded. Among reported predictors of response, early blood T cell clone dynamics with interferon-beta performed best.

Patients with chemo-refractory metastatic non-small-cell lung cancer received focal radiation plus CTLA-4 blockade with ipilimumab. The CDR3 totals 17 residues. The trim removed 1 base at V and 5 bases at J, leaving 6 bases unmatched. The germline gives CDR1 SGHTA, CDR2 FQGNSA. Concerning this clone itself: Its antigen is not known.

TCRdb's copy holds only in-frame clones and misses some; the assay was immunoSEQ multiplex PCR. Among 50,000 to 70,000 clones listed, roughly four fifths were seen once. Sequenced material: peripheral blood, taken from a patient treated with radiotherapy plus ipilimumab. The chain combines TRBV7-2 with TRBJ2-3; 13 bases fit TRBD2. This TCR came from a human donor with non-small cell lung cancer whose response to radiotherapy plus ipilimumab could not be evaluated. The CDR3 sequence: CASSLGTSGGRGDTQYF. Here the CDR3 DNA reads TGTGCCAGCAGCTTAGGGACTAGCGGGGGCCGGGGAGATACGCAGTATTTT.